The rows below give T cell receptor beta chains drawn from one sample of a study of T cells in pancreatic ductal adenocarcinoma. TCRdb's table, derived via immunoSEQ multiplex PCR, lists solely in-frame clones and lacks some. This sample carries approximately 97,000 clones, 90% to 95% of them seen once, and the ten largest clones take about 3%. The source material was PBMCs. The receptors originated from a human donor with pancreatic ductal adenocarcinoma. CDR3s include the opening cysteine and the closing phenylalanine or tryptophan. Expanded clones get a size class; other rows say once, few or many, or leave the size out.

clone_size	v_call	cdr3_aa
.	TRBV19	CASSFLAGGETQYF
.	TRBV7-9	CASSQTGEETQYF
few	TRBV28	CASSFRSLVDRGVEGYTF
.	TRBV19	CASSRRGDGETQYF
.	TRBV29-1	CSVVPSGANEQFF
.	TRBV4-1	CASSQDPSGPYNEQFF
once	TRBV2	CASIRTEGETQYF
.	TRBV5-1	CASSSQGRRVDEQYF
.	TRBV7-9	CASSLVGTGGGGANVLTF
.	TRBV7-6	CASSFTGSGEQYF
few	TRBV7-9	CASSLATGLEKLFF
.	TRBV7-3	CASSHRDVYEQYF
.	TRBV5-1	CASSAGAGSTGELFF
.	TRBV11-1	CASNNEANTEAFF
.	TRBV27	CASSSRLAGARGEQFF
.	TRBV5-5	CASSLLGSFDEQYF
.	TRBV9	CASSVAGLETQYF
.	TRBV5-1	CASKGGGETDTQYF
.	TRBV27	CASSPRGSAWETQYF
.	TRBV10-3	CAIRDGTESYEQYF
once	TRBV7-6	CASSLDTGNTIYF
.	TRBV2	CASSLGDRVNGYTF
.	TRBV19	CASSIPQGGHEKLFF
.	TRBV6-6	CASSYADRGVNEQYF